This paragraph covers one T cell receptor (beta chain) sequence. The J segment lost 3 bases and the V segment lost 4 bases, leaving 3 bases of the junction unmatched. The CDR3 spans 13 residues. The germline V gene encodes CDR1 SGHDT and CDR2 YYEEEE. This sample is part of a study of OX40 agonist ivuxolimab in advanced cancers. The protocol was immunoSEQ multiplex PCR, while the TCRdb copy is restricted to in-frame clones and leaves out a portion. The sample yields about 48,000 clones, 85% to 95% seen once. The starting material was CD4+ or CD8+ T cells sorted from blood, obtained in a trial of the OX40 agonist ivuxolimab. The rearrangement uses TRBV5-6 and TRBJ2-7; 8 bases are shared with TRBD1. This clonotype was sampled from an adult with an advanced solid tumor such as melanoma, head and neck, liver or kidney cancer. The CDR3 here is CASSTGQGYEQYV. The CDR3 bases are TGTGCCAGCAGCACCGGACAGGGCTACGAGCAGTACGTC.